There are many counts of the clone carrying this TCR beta chain. No antigen is known for it. MiXCR was run by TCRdb on the PCR reads, yielding one entry per CDR3 protein. The table lists around 10,000 distinct CDR3 sequences, under 55% of them singletons. This sample is drawn from a study of esophageal squamous cell carcinoma under preoperative chemotherapy. Study summary: Both tumor-infiltrating lymphocytes and peripheral blood T cells were profiled. Study-level results: Abundant clones tended to shrink rather than expand after paclitaxel-nedaplatin.

CDR3 size: 18 residues. Trimming removed 3 bases from V and 7 bases from J; junction bases left unmatched: 12. Germline CDR1 reads MGHRA; CDR2 reads YSYEKL. Time point given: after preoperative PTX-NDP chemotherapy. Preoperative chemotherapy with paclitaxel-nedaplatin was given to patients before surgery. The chain uses TRBV4-1 and TRBJ2-2; 12 bases align to TRBD2. Sampling was performed from a patient given preoperative chemotherapy. The source is a human donor with esophageal squamous cell carcinoma. The donor label of this sample is uncertain. In DNA form, the CDR3 reads TGCGCCAGCAGCCAGGCTAGCGGGAGGGGCGACCACAACGGGGAGCTGTTTTTT. Its protein is CASSQASGRGDHNGELFF.